The 3 T cell receptor beta chains below were found in one sample sequenced in a study of T cell responses to AZD1222 COVID-19 vaccine. Measured with immunoSEQ multiplex PCR; TCRdb has only the in-frame clones, and not every one. The sample includes 200,000 to 250,000 clones, 93% seen only once; the top ten take around 1%. The material was peripheral blood, obtained on day 0 of MenACWY control vaccination. The source is an adult in good health.

The chain employs TRBV18 and TRBJ1-3; D remains unclear. Germline values: CDR1 KGHSH, CDR2 LQKENI. The CDR3 has 15 residues. Trimming pared 0 bases from V and 0 bases from J, leaving 6 bases between. The CDR3 nucleotides read TGTGCCAGCTCACCACCGGGGTCCTCTGGAAACACCATATATTTT. The encoded protein is CASSPPGSSGNTIYF.

This clone was counted a single time. The chain joins TRBV24-1 to TRBJ2-1; D may be TRBD1 (5 bases). Germline values: CDR1 KGHDR, CDR2 SFDVKD. The length of the CDR3 is 15 residues. The V and J ends lost 3 bases and 1 base respectively, with 9 bases between them. The chain's CDR3 is CATSDPQGSYNEQFF. CDR3 DNA sequence: TGTGCCACCAGTGATCCTCAGGGTTCCTACAATGAGCAGTTCTTC.

The chain couples TRBV11-2 to TRBJ2-2; D remains unclear. This CDR3 has 13 residues. Between the trimmed V and J ends, which lost 5 bases and 4 bases, there was a span of 8 bases. In germline, CDR1 is SGHAT, CDR2 FQNNGV. This CDR3 is CASSKLATGELFF. The CDR3 nucleotides are TGTGCCAGCAGCAAACTCGCCACCGGGGAGCTGTTTTTT.